A selection of T cell receptor beta chains follows, all from one sample in a study of blood T cell repertoires in COVID-19. The assay was immunoSEQ multiplex PCR, and TCRdb's table has in-frame clones only and misses some. The sample lists around 40,000 clones; approximately 84% were seen once. The source material was peripheral blood. Source of these receptors: a human donor in a cohort sampled during active COVID-19. Both conserved end residues are part of each CDR3. A D gene is named only where the DNA matches it firmly. Not every row has a clone size; where given, it reads once, few, many or a size class.

j_call d_call v_call clone_size cdr3_aa cdr3_nt
TRBJ2-1 TRBD2 TRBV7-9 once CASSPGLERVGFF TGTGCCAGCAGCCCGGGACTAGAGAGGGTGGGGTTCTTC
TRBJ2-3 NA TRBV7-9 NA CASSPLRAGRTDTQYF TGTGCCAGCAGCCCCCTCCGGGCGGGCCGCACAGATACGCAGTATTTT
TRBJ2-3 TRBD2 TRBV6-5 NA CASGLVTDTQYF TGTGCCAGCGGACTAGTAACAGATACGCAGTATTTT
TRBJ2-7 NA TRBV11-2 once CASSLDRPYEQYF TGTGCCAGCAGCTTAGACAGGCCCTACGAGCAGTACTTC
TRBJ2-2 NA TRBV5-1 NA CASNPGVVTGELFF TGCGCCAGCAACCCCGGGGTGGTCACCGGGGAGCTGTTTTTT
TRBJ2-7 NA TRBV27 NA CASKRGVGSELTAPTYEQYF TGTGCCAGCAAAAGGGGTGTGGGTTCAGAACTGACAGCGCCTACCTACGAGCAGTACTTC
TRBJ2-3 TRBD2 TRBV5-4 NA CASSAGLVRTDTQYF TGTGCCAGCAGCGCCGGACTAGTGCGCACAGATACGCAGTATTTT
TRBJ2-1 TRBD2 TRBV5-6 NA CASSWLAGRDEQFF TGTGCCAGCAGCTGGCTAGCGGGGAGAGATGAGCAGTTCTTC
TRBJ1-4 NA TRBV9 NA CASSVGGDNEKLFF TGTGCCAGCAGCGTTGGGGGGGATAATGAAAAACTGTTTTTT
TRBJ1-5 NA TRBV6-2/TRBV6-3 NA CASSPGTNNQPQHF TGTGCCAGCAGTCCCGGGACAAATAATCAGCCCCAGCATTTT
TRBJ2-2 NA TRBV5-1 NA CASSSTGSTGELFF TGCGCCAGCAGCTCGACGGGGTCAACCGGGGAGCTGTTTTTT
TRBJ2-5 TRBD1 TRBV10-2 NA CASRLGTGQETQYF TGCGCCAGCAGACTCGGGACAGGACAAGAGACCCAGTACTTC
TRBJ2-1 TRBD1 TRBV24-1 NA CATSDSRDRINEQFF TGTGCCACCAGTGACTCCCGGGACAGAATCAATGAGCAGTTCTTC
TRBJ2-2 TRBD1 TRBV9 NA CASSVVWDSQNTGELFF TGTGCCAGCAGCGTGGTATGGGACAGCCAGAACACCGGGGAGCTGTTTTTT
TRBJ1-2 TRBD1 TRBV2 NA CASSEAGPGTGLYGYTF TGTGCCAGCAGTGAAGCTGGCCCCGGGACAGGGCTCTATGGCTACACCTTC
TRBJ2-3 TRBD2 TRBV18 NA CASSPSGGAPDTQYF TGTGCCAGCTCACCTAGCGGGGGGGCCCCAGATACGCAGTATTTT
TRBJ2-2 NA TRBV4-1 NA CASSYGSRGTGELFF TGCGCCAGCAGCTACGGGTCACGGGGAACCGGGGAGCTGTTTTTT
TRBJ2-7 TRBD1 TRBV2 NA CASSVSGTASGDF TGTGCCAGCAGTGTTTCCGGGACAGCTTCTGGGGACTTC
TRBJ2-4 NA TRBV28 few CARRPGAKNIQYF TGTGCCAGGAGACCGGGGGCCAAAAACATTCAGTACTTC
TRBJ2-5 NA TRBV2 once CASSEGTIQETQYF TGTGCCAGCAGTGAAGGGACTATTCAAGAGACCCAGTACTTC
TRBJ1-4 NA TRBV28 NA CASSLIVPGGAEKLFF TGTGCCAGCAGTTTAATCGTCCCAGGTGGTGCTGAAAAACTGTTTTTT
TRBJ2-7 NA TRBV11-3 NA CASSSGAPPYEQYF TGTGCCAGCAGCTCAGGGGCACCACCCTACGAGCAGTACTTC
TRBJ2-3 NA TRBV19 NA CASSIGGVTSTDTQYF TGTGCCAGTAGTATTGGCGGGGTCACTAGCACAGATACGCAGTATTTT
TRBJ2-5 NA TRBV11-3 NA CASSWSSEETQYF TGTGCCAGCAGCTGGTCTTCGGAGGAGACCCAGTACTTC
TRBJ1-4 TRBD1 TRBV4-1 NA CASSNPKGTEEEKLFF TGCGCCAGCAGCAACCCGAAAGGGACAGAGGAGGAAAAACTGTTTTTT
TRBJ2-1 TRBD2 TRBV10-3 NA CAISGGGRLSNEQFF TGTGCCATCAGTGGCGGGGGGCGACTATCAAATGAGCAGTTCTTC
TRBJ1-5 TRBD1 TRBV7-2 NA CASSLGQGALPQHF TGTGCCAGCAGCCTTGGACAGGGGGCATTGCCCCAGCATTTT
TRBJ2-1 TRBD2 TRBV18 NA CASSPVAGGLTVNEQFF TGTGCCAGCTCACCAGTGGCGGGGGGGCTAACGGTCAATGAGCAGTTCTTC
TRBJ2-1 TRBD2 TRBV7-6 few CASSWSGGGLNEQFF TGTGCCAGCAGCTGGAGCGGGGGGGGCTTGAATGAGCAGTTCTTC
TRBJ1-2 NA TRBV5-1 NA CASSLIVRGGYTF TGCGCCAGCAGCTTGATAGTCAGGGGTGGCTACACCTTC
TRBJ2-3 NA TRBV5-1 NA CASSPPGGTDTQYF TGCGCCAGCAGCCCTCCGGGCGGGACAGATACGCAGTATTTT
TRBJ1-1 NA TRBV7-9 NA CASSFGRREAFF TGTGCCAGCAGCTTCGGTCGGAGGGAAGCTTTCTTT
TRBJ1-3 NA TRBV18 NA CASSPGTTGNTIYF TGTGCCAGCTCACCCGGGACAACTGGAAACACCATATATTTT
TRBJ1-1 TRBD1 TRBV29-1 once CSVSQGRSTEAFF TGCAGCGTTTCACAGGGGAGGTCCACTGAAGCTTTCTTT
TRBJ1-1 NA TRBV28 NA CASRKQGNTEAFF TGTGCCAGCAGGAAACAGGGGAACACTGAAGCTTTCTTT
TRBJ2-2 NA TRBV10-1 NA CASSDYRGAGDTGELFF TGCGCCAGCAGTGATTATCGGGGGGCCGGCGACACCGGGGAGCTGTTTTTT
TRBJ1-1 NA TRBV9 NA CASSVGTLNTEAFF TGTGCCAGCAGCGTAGGGACATTGAACACTGAAGCTTTCTTT
TRBJ2-7 TRBD2 TRBV29-1 NA CSGQKAGGLEQYF TGCAGCGGGCAAAAAGCGGGGGGGCTCGAGCAGTACTTC
TRBJ2-1 NA TRBV2 NA CASSEERGGQGEQFF TGTGCCAGCAGTGAAGAGAGGGGGGGCCAGGGTGAGCAGTTCTTC
TRBJ2-1 NA TRBV11-3 NA CASSLGGDYNEQFF TGTGCCAGCAGCTTGGGGGGTGACTACAATGAGCAGTTCTTC
TRBJ1-1 NA TRBV7-9 NA CASSRGLLNTEAFF TGTGCCAGCAGCCGGGGACTCCTGAACACTGAAGCTTTCTTT
TRBJ2-5 NA TRBV10-2 NA CASSESGQRETQYF TGCGCCAGCAGTGAGTCGGGACAACGAGAGACCCAGTACTTC
TRBJ1-2 TRBD1 TRBV5-4 NA CASSPRTGANYGYTF TGTGCCAGCAGCCCCCGAACAGGGGCCAACTATGGCTACACCTTC
TRBJ2-2 TRBD1 TRBV15 NA CATSGRQGTGELFF TGTGCCACCAGCGGACGACAGGGGACCGGGGAGCTGTTTTTT
TRBJ2-3 NA TRBV10-2 few CASSWGGRTDTQYF TGCGCCAGCAGTTGGGGGGGCCGCACAGATACGCAGTATTTT
TRBJ2-1 NA TRBV7-2 NA CASSTYRDRGNEQFF TGTGCCAGCAGCACATACAGGGACCGTGGGAATGAGCAGTTCTTC
TRBJ2-1 TRBD2 TRBV18 NA CASSPLGRAGYNEQFF TGTGCCAGCTCACCCCTCGGGAGGGCGGGCTACAATGAGCAGTTCTTC
TRBJ1-5 TRBD1 TRBV28 NA CASNPYDTGGYQPQHF TGTGCCAGCAACCCCTATGATACAGGGGGGTATCAGCCCCAGCATTTT
TRBJ2-7 TRBD2 TRBV10-3 NA CAISGGSIEQYF TGTGCCATCAGTGGCGGGAGCATCGAGCAGTACTTC
TRBJ2-3 TRBD2 TRBV9 once CASSPGLAPDTQYF TGTGCCAGCAGCCCCGGACTAGCACCAGATACGCAGTATTTT
TRBJ1-3 NA TRBV10-1 few CASGLGNTIYF TGCGCCAGCGGCCTCGGAAACACCATATATTTT
TRBJ1-2 TRBD1 TRBV3-1/TRBV3-2 NA CASSRPGTGGSTRNGYTF TGTGCCAGCAGCCGACCCGGGACAGGGGGCTCTACTAGGAATGGCTACACCTTC
TRBJ2-3 NA TRBV9 NA CASSVSYYGGTDTQYF TGTGCCAGCAGCGTTTCCTACTACGGCGGCACAGATACGCAGTATTTT
TRBJ2-5 TRBD1 TRBV12-3/TRBV12-4 NA CASRDRGETQYF TGTGCCAGCAGGGACAGGGGGGAGACCCAGTACTTC
TRBJ1-1 TRBD1 TRBV19 NA CASSIAGGAGTEAFF TGTGCCAGTAGTATAGCAGGGGGCGCGGGGACTGAAGCTTTCTTT
TRBJ2-7 TRBD1 TRBV29-1 NA CSATGTGDYEQYF TGCAGCGCCACCGGGACAGGCGACTACGAGCAGTACTTC